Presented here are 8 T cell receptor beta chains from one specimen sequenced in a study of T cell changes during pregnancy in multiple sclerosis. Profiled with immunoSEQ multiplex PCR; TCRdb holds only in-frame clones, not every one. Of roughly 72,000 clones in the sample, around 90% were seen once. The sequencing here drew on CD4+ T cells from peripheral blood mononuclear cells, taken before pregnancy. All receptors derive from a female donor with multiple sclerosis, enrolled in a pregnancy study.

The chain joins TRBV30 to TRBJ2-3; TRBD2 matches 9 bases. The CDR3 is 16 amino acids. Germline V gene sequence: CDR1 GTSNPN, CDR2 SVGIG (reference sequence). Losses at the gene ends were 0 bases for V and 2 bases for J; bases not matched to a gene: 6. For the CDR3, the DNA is TGTGCCTGGAGTGTAGCTAGCGGGATCCCCACAGATACGCAGTATTTT. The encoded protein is CAWSVASGIPTDTQYF.

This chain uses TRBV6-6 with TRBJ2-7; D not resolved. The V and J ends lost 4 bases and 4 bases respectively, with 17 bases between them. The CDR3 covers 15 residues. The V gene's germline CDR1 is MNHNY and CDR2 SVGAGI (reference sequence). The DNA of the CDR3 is TGTGCCAGCAGTTCCGTTGGAGTTATAGTTTACGAGCAGTACTTC. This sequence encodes CASSSVGVIVYEQYF.

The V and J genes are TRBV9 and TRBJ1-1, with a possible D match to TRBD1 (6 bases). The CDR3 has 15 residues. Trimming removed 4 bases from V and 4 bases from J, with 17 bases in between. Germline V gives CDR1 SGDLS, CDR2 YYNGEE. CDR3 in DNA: TGTGCCAGCAGCCCCATGGGGGGGGCGAGCACTGAAGCTTTCTTT. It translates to CASSPMGGASTEAFF. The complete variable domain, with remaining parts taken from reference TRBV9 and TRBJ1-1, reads DSGVTQTPKHLITATGQRVTLRCSPRSGDLSVYWYQQSLDQGLQFLIQYYNGEERAKGNILERFSAQQFPDLHSELNLSSLELGDSALYFCASSPMGGASTEAFFGQGTRLTVV.

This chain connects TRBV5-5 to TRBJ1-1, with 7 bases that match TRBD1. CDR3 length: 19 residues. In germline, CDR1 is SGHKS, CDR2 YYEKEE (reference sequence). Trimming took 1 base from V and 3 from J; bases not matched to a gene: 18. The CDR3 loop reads CASSLSLLQGRRGDTEAFF. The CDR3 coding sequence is TGTGCCAGCAGCTTGAGTTTGTTACAGGGGAGGAGGGGAGACACTGAAGCTTTCTTT.

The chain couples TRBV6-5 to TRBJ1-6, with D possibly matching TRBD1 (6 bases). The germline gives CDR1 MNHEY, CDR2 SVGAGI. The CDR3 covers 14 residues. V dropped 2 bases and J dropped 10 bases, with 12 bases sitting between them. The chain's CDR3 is CASSYTRGPSPLHF. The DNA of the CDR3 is TGTGCCAGCAGTTACACCAGGGGTCCCTCACCCCTCCACTTT.

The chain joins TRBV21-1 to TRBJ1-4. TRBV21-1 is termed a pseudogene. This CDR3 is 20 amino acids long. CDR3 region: CASSKWCYWSLYATNEKLFF. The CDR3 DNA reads TGTGCCAGCAGCAAATGGTGTTACTGGTCCCTTTATGCAACTAATGAAAAACTGTTTTTT.

CDR3 in amino acids: CASSLAGGQPQHF. The CDR3 nucleotides are TGCGCCAGCAGCTTGGCCGGGGGACAGCCCCAGCATTTT. This rearrangement joins TRBV5-1 to TRBJ1-5; D might be TRBD1 (5 bases). Trimming removed 0 bases from V and 7 bases from J, with 8 bases in between. The CDR3 is 13 residues long. Germline CDR1 reads SGHRS; CDR2 reads YFSETQ.

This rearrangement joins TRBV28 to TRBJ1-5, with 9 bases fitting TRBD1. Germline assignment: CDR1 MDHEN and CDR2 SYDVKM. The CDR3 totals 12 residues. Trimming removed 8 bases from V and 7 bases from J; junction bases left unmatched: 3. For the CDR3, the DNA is TGTGCCAGCTGGGACAGGGCCCAGCCCCAGCATTTT. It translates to CASWDRAQPQHF.